The clone carrying this TCR beta chain was observed a handful of times. The sample is drawn from a study of patients and donors after allogeneic stem cell transplantation. The V gene's germline CDR1 is LNHDA and CDR2 SQIVND (reference sequence). V dropped 1 base and J dropped 7 bases, with 7 bases sitting between them. The CDR3 has 13 amino acids. TCRdb redid the calling of the RT-PCR reads with MiXCR, one entry per CDR3 protein. The table records more than 150,000 distinct CDR3 sequences, 41% of them present only once. Sequenced: blood, either unsorted or a sorted T cell fraction (not recorded which). The chain couples TRBV19 to TRBJ2-2; no clear D. The sequence was obtained from a human donor who was either an allogeneic HSCT recipient or a stem cell or donor lymphocyte infusion donor (not recorded which). It is not recorded whose cells these are; they may come from a transplant donor. CDR3 residues: CASSIVGSGELFF. The DNA of the CDR3 is TGTGCCAGTAGTATAGTGGGAAGCGGGGAGCTGTTTTTT.